These 25 T cell receptor beta chains originate from one sample sequenced in a study of shared clonotypes between healthy human individuals. Repertoires were generated with immunoSEQ multiplex PCR, while TCRdb's copy carries only in-frame clones and drops some. The sample carries 2 million to 2.5 million clones, 85% to 95% recorded once. CD8 cells regarded as naive lacked CD45RO, were positively chosen for CCR7, and omitted terminally differentiated effector memory CD45RA+ cells. The sequenced sample consisted of naive CD8+ T cells sorted from blood. The receptors come from a man younger than 35 in good health.

This rearrangement joins TRBV7-6 to TRBJ2-7; 8 bases align to TRBD2. Losses at the gene ends were 0 bases for V and 4 bases for J; bases not matched to a gene: 2. The CDR3 sequence is 14 residues long. Germline CDR1 reads SGHVS; CDR2 reads FNYEAQ. CDR3 DNA: TGTGCCAGCAGCTTAGCCACTAGCGGATACGAGCAGTACTTC. Translated: CASSLATSGYEQYF.

CDR3 residues: CATSRDPTEPQHF. The CDR3 nucleotides read TGTGCCACCAGCAGAGATCCGACTGAGCCCCAGCATTTT. V gene TRBV15 combines with J gene TRBJ1-5, with D unresolved. V was shortened by 0 bases and J by 8 bases, with 8 bases between the two germline ends. There are 13 residues in the CDR3. CDR1 and CDR2 from the germline V gene are LNHNV and YYDKDF (reference sequence).

The CDR3 protein is CASSDPFPRLSQETQYF. The CDR3 DNA sequence: TGTGCCAGCAGTGACCCCTTCCCAAGACTGTCACAAGAGACCCAGTACTTC. This chain connects TRBV6-1 to TRBJ2-5; D is unresolved. In germline, CDR1 is MNHNS, CDR2 SASEGT. Trimming left V 3 bases short and J 2 bases short, with 19 bases between. This CDR3 has 17 residues.

This rearrangement joins TRBV7-8 to TRBJ2-7; D is possibly TRBD1 (5 bases). Trimming left V 5 bases short and J 1 base short, with 9 bases between. CDR3 length: 13 amino acids. The germline gives CDR1 SGHVS, CDR2 FQNEAQ. The chain's CDR3 is CASSAPGSYEQYF. CDR3 bases: TGTGCCAGCAGCGCGCCAGGGTCCTACGAGCAGTACTTC.

CDR3 sequence: CASSAEGWGQYF. The CDR3 DNA sequence: TGTGCCAGCAGTGCTGAGGGGTGGGGGCAGTACTTC. The chain employs TRBV27 and TRBJ2-7, with D perhaps assigned TRBD1 or TRBD2 (5 bases each). Germline CDR1 reads MNHEY; CDR2 reads SMNVEV (reference sequence). The ends were cut back, 5 bases at V and 9 bases at J, with 14 bases in the middle. The CDR3 consists of 12 residues.

Note on this clone: The identical CDR3 is also encoded by other nucleotide sequences in the sample. This sequence joins TRBV30 and TRBJ1-1, with D possibly TRBD1 on 5 matching bases. The CDR3 extends over 13 amino acids. Trimming took off 2 bases at V and 1 base at J, with 8 bases between the two ends. Germline lookup yields CDR1 GTSNPN and CDR2 SVGIG (reference sequence). DNA for the CDR3: TGTGCCTGGAGTTTGGGGGGGAACACTGAAGCTTTCTTT. It codes for CAWSLGGNTEAFF.

This chain joins TRBV27 and TRBJ1-2; D is unresolved. Germline V CDR1 and CDR2: MNHEY, SMNVEV (reference sequence). The CDR3 contains 13 residues. V was clipped by 3 bases and J by 7 bases, with 12 bases between them. CDR3 region: CASSFGEGAGYTF. CDR3 nucleotide sequence: TGTGCCAGCAGTTTCGGGGAAGGCGCTGGCTACACCTTC.

The CDR3 sequence is CATGTSGGTGELFF. The CDR3 region has the DNA TGTGCCACCGGGACTTCTGGGGGGACCGGGGAGCTGTTTTTT. The chain carries TRBV27 and TRBJ2-2; a possible D gene is TRBD2 (6 bases). The CDR3 contains 14 residues. V lost 10 bases, J lost 5 bases, and 17 bases lay in between. Germline V gives CDR1 MNHEY, CDR2 SMNVEV (reference sequence).

Concerning this clone itself: This sample also contains other DNA sequences that code for the same CDR3. The CDR3 DNA is TGTGCCAGCAGCCTCGGATTAGACTACGAGCAGTACTTC. Protein: CASSLGLDYEQYF. V gene TRBV7-9 combines with J gene TRBJ2-7; D remains ambiguous. CDR1 is SEHNR, CDR2 FQNEAQ, per germline (reference sequence). The CDR3 runs 13 residues. V was clipped by 5 bases and J by 3 bases, with 11 bases between them.

The genes are TRBV19 and TRBJ2-5, with D maybe TRBD2 (5 bases). Trimming left V 5 bases short and J 3 bases short, with 13 bases between. Germline values: CDR1 LNHDA, CDR2 SQIVND (reference sequence). This CDR3 contains 14 residues. The CDR3 here is CASSLPHGEETQYF. CDR3 in DNA: TGTGCCAGTAGTCTCCCCCACGGGGAAGAGACCCAGTACTTC.

Comment on this clone: Other DNA variants within this sample encode the same CDR3. The rearrangement links TRBV9 to TRBJ2-2, with unresolved D. With 2 bases removed from V and 2 bases from J, the gap between germline ends came to 7 bases. The germline CDR1 and CDR2 sequences are SGDLS and YYNGEE. CDR3 size: 14 residues. The CDR3 region is CASSVGGNTGELFF. CDR3 DNA: TGTGCCAGCAGCGTTGGCGGAAACACCGGGGAGCTGTTTTTT.

Note on this clone: The CDR3 carries no conserved terminal phenylalanine or tryptophan, so it likely arises from a read error. The chain has TRBV13 and TRBJ2-7; D gene unclear. V lost 0 bases to trimming and J lost 4 bases, with 7 bases between them. The germline V gene encodes CDR1 PRHDT and CDR2 FYEKMQ (reference sequence). The CDR3 extends over 13 amino acids. For the CDR3, the DNA is TGTGCCAGCAGCTTAGGGGGATGGTACGAGCAGTACCTC. Residues: CASSLGGWYEQYL.

The chain uses TRBV28 and TRBJ1-4, with D perhaps matching TRBD1 (6 bases). The CDR3 has 15 amino acids. Trimming cost V 4 bases and J 8 bases, with 17 bases left between them. The germline CDR1 and CDR2 sequences are MDHEN and SYDVKM. For the CDR3, the DNA is TGTGCCAGCAGTTCCCCCAGGGACATGGACGAAAAACTGTTTTTT. Its translation is CASSSPRDMDEKLFF.

The chain recombines TRBV19 with TRBJ2-3; D is undetermined. This CDR3 comprises 14 residues. Deletions cut 9 bases from V and 5 bases from J, with 18 bases between. Germline CDR1 LNHDA, CDR2 SQIVND (reference sequence). The CDR3 DNA follows: TGTGCCAGCAACCGCCGGGCCCTAGGAGATACGCAGTATTTT. Translation: CASNRRALGDTQYF.

The V call is TRBV10-1, the J call TRBJ1-1; D not resolved. V was shortened by 4 bases and J by 3 bases, with 9 bases between the two germline ends. Germline CDR1 is WNHNN and CDR2 is SYGVQD (reference sequence). The CDR3 has 13 amino acids. As DNA, the CDR3 is TGCGCCAGCAGTGTTGGGTGGGACACTGAAGCTTTCTTT. Its translation: CASSVGWDTEAFF.

The V call is TRBV9, the J call TRBJ2-7; TRBD2 aligns across 9 bases. Germline CDR1 and CDR2: SGDLS and YYNGEE. Trimming at V came to 2 bases and at J to 2 bases, leaving 2 bases not matched to a gene. The CDR3 loop spans 14 amino acids. This chain's CDR3 is CASSVSGSAYEQYF. In nucleotides, the CDR3 is TGTGCCAGCAGCGTTAGCGGGAGCGCCTACGAGCAGTACTTC.

With respect to this clone: Other nucleotide sequences from this sample produce the same CDR3. V is TRBV9 and J is TRBJ2-1, with 7 bases identical to TRBD2. Germline V gives CDR1 SGDLS, CDR2 YYNGEE. This CDR3 region has 16 residues. Germline trimming cut 4 bases from V and 0 bases from J; bases unmatched to any gene: 7. This chain's CDR3 is CASSPRLAGSYNEQFF. In nucleotides, the CDR3 is TGTGCCAGCAGCCCCCGATTAGCGGGCTCCTACAATGAGCAGTTCTTC.

The CDR3 DNA sequence: TGCGCCAGCAGCCAAGTTACCACCGGGACAGCCTCCAACTATGGCTACACCTTC. It codes for CASSQVTTGTASNYGYTF. The chain is built from TRBV4-1 and TRBJ1-2; TRBD1 matches 7 bases. The trim removed 1 base at V and 2 bases at J, leaving 13 bases unmatched. The CDR3 runs to 18 residues. From germline, CDR1 is MGHRA and CDR2 YSYEKL.

The chain uses TRBV18 and TRBJ2-3; the D is unclear. The germline V gene encodes CDR1 KGHSH and CDR2 LQKENI. V lost 3 bases and J lost 2, with 12 bases in between. The CDR3 runs 15 residues. For the CDR3, the DNA is TGTGCCAGCTCACCTGTAAGTCACTACACAGATACGCAGTATTTT. Amino acids: CASSPVSHYTDTQYF.

As concerns this clone: Additional DNA sequences in this sample encode the identical CDR3. The chain has TRBV27 and TRBJ2-5; D is unresolved. Between the trimmed V and J ends, which lost 5 bases and 0 bases, there was a span of 4 bases. The CDR3 totals 12 residues. CDR1 is MNHEY and CDR2 is SMNVEV in the germline V gene (reference sequence). The DNA of the CDR3 is TGTGCCAGCAGTCCGGACCAAGAGACCCAGTACTTC. Its protein product is CASSPDQETQYF.

This chain links TRBV11-3 with TRBJ1-1, with D unclear. The V gene lost 1 base and the J gene lost 0 bases, with 6 bases spanning the gap. This CDR3 region has 14 residues. Germline loops: CDR1 SGHNT, CDR2 YENEEA. The CDR3, as DNA: TGTGCCAGCAGCTTAGGGGGTTTGAACACTGAAGCTTTCTTT. Amino acid sequence: CASSLGGLNTEAFF.

The rearrangement joins TRBV7-2 to TRBJ1-2; D call uncertain. Looked up from germline, CDR1 is SGHTA and CDR2 is FQGNSA. V shed 2 bases and J shed 6 bases, with 13 bases lying between them. This CDR3 region has 14 residues. The CDR3, as DNA: TGTGCCAGCAGCTTATTAGCCAAGACTGATGGCTACACCTTC. It encodes CASSLLAKTDGYTF.

V gene TRBV7-9 combines with J gene TRBJ1-2; maybe TRBD1 (6 bases). With 5 bases removed from V and 8 bases from J, the gap between germline ends came to 9 bases. The CDR3 length is 11 residues. Germline loops: CDR1 SEHNR, CDR2 FQNEAQ (reference sequence). CDR3 region: CASSPGQGYTF. CDR3 coding DNA: TGTGCCAGCAGCCCCGGACAGGGCTACACCTTC.

This clone has just one count. This chain links TRBV4-1 with TRBJ2-5; 9 bases line up with TRBD2. The CDR3 is 18 amino acids. Germline CDR1 reads MGHRA; CDR2 reads YSYEKL. Trimming removed 1 base from V and 2 bases from J; junction bases left unmatched: 11. The CDR3 protein is CASSQGWGGRAVQETQYF. The CDR3 bases are TGCGCCAGCAGCCAAGGATGGGGCGGGAGGGCCGTTCAAGAGACCCAGTACTTC.

The chain links TRBV5-4 to TRBJ2-5; maybe TRBD2 (7 bases). Trimming shortened V by 4 bases and J by 4 bases, and 11 bases separated the two germline ends. The CDR3 length is 13 residues. CDR1 SGHNT and CDR2 YYREEE come from the germline V gene (reference sequence). DNA for the CDR3: TGTGCCAGCAGCGAGGGGGGGGCAGAGACCCAGTACTTC. Translating gives CASSEGGAETQYF.